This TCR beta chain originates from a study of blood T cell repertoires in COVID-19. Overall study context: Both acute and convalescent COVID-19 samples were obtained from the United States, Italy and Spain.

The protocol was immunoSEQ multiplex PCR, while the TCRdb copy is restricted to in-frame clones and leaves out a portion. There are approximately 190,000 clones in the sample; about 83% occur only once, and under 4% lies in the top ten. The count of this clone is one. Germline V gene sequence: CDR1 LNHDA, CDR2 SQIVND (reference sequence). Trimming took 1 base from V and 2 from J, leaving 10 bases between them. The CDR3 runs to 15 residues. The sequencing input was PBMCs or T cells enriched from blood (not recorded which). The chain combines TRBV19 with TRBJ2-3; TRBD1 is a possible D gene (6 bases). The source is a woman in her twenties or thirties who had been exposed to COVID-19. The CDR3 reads CASSIATGATDTQYF. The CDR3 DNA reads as TGTGCCAGTAGTATAGCGACAGGCGCCACAGATACGCAGTATTTT.